This record concerns one T cell receptor (beta chain) sequence. The antigen is undetermined. This sample stems from a study of T cell repertoires in cytomegalovirus infection. Study-level findings and limits: Cumulative frequency of public TCR beta families picked out carriers of CMV plus the relevant HLA.

The CDR3 is 16 residues long. From germline, CDR1 is DFQATT and CDR2 SNEGSKA (reference sequence). Trimming took off 2 bases at V and 4 bases at J, with 18 bases between the two ends. Via MiXCR, TCRdb re-called the reads, giving one row per CDR3 protein. The top ten clones hold 12% of a sample with about 830,000 distinct CDR3 sequences, about 30% of them seen once. The V and J genes are TRBV20-1 and TRBJ2-1; D is perhaps TRBD1 or TRBD2 (5 bases each). The sample here was cultured CD8+ T cells from PBMCs, taken from culture after CMV antigen stimulation. The receptor was derived from a human donor in good health (CMV status not recorded). Some clones in this sample may be carry-over from other donors' samples. CDR3 region: CSARPRDGVGYNEQFF. In nucleotides, the CDR3 is TGCAGTGCTAGACCCCGGGACGGGGTTGGGTACAATGAGCAGTTCTTC.